The 9 T cell receptor beta chains below were found in one sample sequenced in a study of blood T cells in healthy people across ages. A second about 7 to 12 cycle PCR used barcoded and J-beta primers. TCRdb itself ran the 5' RACE reads through MiXCR, one entry per CDR3 protein. The repertoire consists of about 640,000 distinct CDR3 sequences, with about 53% occurring once and the leading ten covering about two fifths. Sequencing was performed on blood. Receptor source: a man in his 60s in good health.

The V gene is TRBV4-1, the J gene TRBJ2-5; D might be TRBD2 (6 bases). Trimming removed 2 bases at V and 5 bases at J, with 18 bases between. The CDR3 sequence is 16 residues long. CDR1 is MGHRA and CDR2 is YSYEKL in the germline V gene. The CDR3 spells CASSQPAGSKVETQYF. The CDR3 coding sequence is TGCGCCAGCAGCCAACCAGCGGGTTCCAAAGTGGAGACCCAGTACTTC.

The chain has TRBV29-1 and TRBJ1-1; TRBD1 is a possible D gene (5 bases). Trimming took 6 bases from V and 5 from J, leaving 13 bases between them. This CDR3 has 12 amino acids. CDR1 is SQVTM and CDR2 is ANQGSEA in the germline V gene. CDR3 nucleotides: TGCAGCGTCTACCCGGGGGGGACTGAAGCTTTCTTT. This translates into CSVYPGGTEAFF.

The V and J genes are TRBV2 and TRBJ2-4; D remains unclear. Germline V gene data show CDR1 as SNHLY and CDR2 as FYNNEI. The CDR3 consists of 13 residues. Trimming took 5 bases from V and 0 from J, leaving 5 bases between them. The CDR3 region has the DNA TGTGCCAGCAGTCAGGAAGCCAAAAACATTCAGTACTTC. Its translation: CASSQEAKNIQYF.

This clonotype was counted a few times. V and J are TRBV12-3 or TRBV12-4 and TRBJ2-5, with 13 bases matching TRBD2. This CDR3 has 17 residues. Trimming took 5 bases from V and 4 from J; bases not matched to a gene: 10. The CDR3 DNA reads as TGTGCCAGCAGTCTCGGACTAGCGGGGGATGTTGGAGAGACCCAGTACTTC. As protein: CASSLGLAGDVGETQYF.

The genes are TRBV15 and TRBJ2-1, with 13 bases that match TRBD2. CDR3 length: 14 amino acids. Germline V CDR1 and CDR2: LNHNV, YYDKDF (reference sequence). After removal of 3 bases from V and 9 bases from J, the junction contained 2 bases not matched to a gene. The CDR3 region has the DNA TGTGCCACCAGCAGGGGACTAGCGGGGTGTGAGCAGTTCTTC. Protein: CATSRGLAGCEQFF.

This clonotype was picked up a small number of times. CDR3 in DNA: TGTGCCAGCAGCCCCAGGGAGGGTCAGACCCAGTACTTC. Translating gives CASSPREGQTQYF. The chain recombines TRBV7-2 with TRBJ2-5; 7 bases line up with TRBD2. CDR3 length: 13 residues. J was trimmed by 6 bases and V by 5 bases; bases with no gene match: 6. Germline CDR1 SGHTA, CDR2 FQGNSA.

The rearrangement uses TRBV4-1 and TRBJ1-6; a possible D gene is TRBD1 (6 bases). The CDR3 sequence is 20 residues long. Germline-derived CDR1 and CDR2 are MGHRA and YSYEKL. Deletions cut 4 bases from V and 0 bases from J, with 22 bases between. The CDR3 loop reads CASSREPSGTPSSYNSPLHF. In DNA, the CDR3 is TGCGCCAGCAGCCGAGAGCCTTCCGGGACACCGAGCTCCTATAATTCACCCCTCCACTTT.

This rearrangement joins TRBV2 to TRBJ1-2; possible D gene TRBD1, 5 bases. Germline loops: CDR1 SNHLY, CDR2 FYNNEI. The germline V and J ends were trimmed by 6 bases and 8 bases, with 19 bases remaining between them. CDR3 size: 14 residues. Here the CDR3 reads CASSGSGQGSGYTF. In DNA form, the CDR3 reads TGTGCCAGCAGCGGATCTGGGCAGGGAAGCGGCTACACCTTC.

J is TRBJ1-6 and V is TRBV20-1, with D unclear. The CDR3 loop spans 15 amino acids. Germline V CDR1 and CDR2: DFQATT, SNEGSKA (reference sequence). V shed 2 bases and J shed 5 bases, with 13 bases lying between them. The CDR3 nucleotides are TGCAGTGCTAGACCTCCCAGGAACCATAATTCACCCCTCCACTTT. Translation gives CSARPPRNHNSPLHF.